What follows describes a single T cell receptor beta chain. These data belong to a study of response to subunit inactivated influenza vaccine. TCRdb analysed the RT-PCR reads with MiXCR anew, one entry per CDR3 protein. The sample carries approximately 520,000 distinct CDR3 sequences, roughly 27% recorded once. The source of this sequence is a man in his fifties who received an inactivated influenza vaccine. The sample here was CD4+ T cells sorted from PBMCs, taken about 5 days after vaccination.

The CDR3 region is CAMQNLFGNEQFF. The CDR3 nucleotides read TGTGCCATGCAGAACCTTTTCGGCAATGAGCAGTTCTTC. The V and J genes are TRBV10-3 and TRBJ2-1; D not certain. Per the germline V gene, CDR1 is ENHRY and CDR2 is SYGVKD. This CDR3 is 13 amino acids long. V lost 9 bases and J lost 6, with 15 bases in between.